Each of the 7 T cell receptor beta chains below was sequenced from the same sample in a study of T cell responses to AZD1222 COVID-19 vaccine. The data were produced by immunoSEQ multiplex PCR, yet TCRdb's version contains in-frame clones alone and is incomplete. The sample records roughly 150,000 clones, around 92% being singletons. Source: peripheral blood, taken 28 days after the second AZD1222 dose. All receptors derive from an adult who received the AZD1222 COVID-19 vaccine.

CDR3 amino acids: CASSDGSSGANVLTF. For the CDR3, the DNA is TGTGCCAGCAGTGACGGTAGCTCTGGGGCCAACGTCCTGACTTTC. This sequence joins TRBV6-4 and TRBJ2-6; unclear D gene. The CDR3 totals 15 residues. Trimming stripped 2 bases from V and 0 bases from J, with 5 bases between. The germline gives CDR1 MRHNA, CDR2 SNTAGT.

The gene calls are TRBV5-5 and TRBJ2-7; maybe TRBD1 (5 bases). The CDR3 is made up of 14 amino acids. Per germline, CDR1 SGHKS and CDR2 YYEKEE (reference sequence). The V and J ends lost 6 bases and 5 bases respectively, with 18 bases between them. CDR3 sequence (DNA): TGTGCCAGCAACCTCTCTCCGTCGACAGACGAGCAGTACTTC. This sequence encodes CASNLSPSTDEQYF.

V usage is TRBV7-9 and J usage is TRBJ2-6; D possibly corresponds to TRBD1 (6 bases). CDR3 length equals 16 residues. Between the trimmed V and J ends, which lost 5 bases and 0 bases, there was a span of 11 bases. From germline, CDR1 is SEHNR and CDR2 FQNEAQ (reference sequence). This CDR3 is CASSDTGSSGANVLTF. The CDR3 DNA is TGTGCCAGCAGCGATACAGGGAGCTCTGGGGCCAACGTCCTGACTTTC.

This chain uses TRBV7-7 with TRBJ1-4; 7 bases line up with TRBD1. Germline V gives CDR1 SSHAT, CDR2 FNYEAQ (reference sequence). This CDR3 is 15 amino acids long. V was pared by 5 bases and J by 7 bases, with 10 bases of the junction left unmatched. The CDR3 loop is CASSRGTARVEKLFF. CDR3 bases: TGTGCCAGCAGCCGCGGGACAGCACGAGTTGAAAAACTGTTTTTT.

The CDR3 bases are TGTGCCAGCAGCCAAAGGGCTGGGACTAGCGGGATCCCTGGGGCCAACGTCCTGACTTTC. It codes for CASSQRAGTSGIPGANVLTF. The chain employs TRBV4-2 and TRBJ2-6, with 13 bases aligning to TRBD2. Germline CDR1 reads LGHNA; CDR2 reads YNFKEQ. V lost 2 bases, J lost 2 bases, and 9 bases stayed unmatched. CDR3 length: 20 residues.

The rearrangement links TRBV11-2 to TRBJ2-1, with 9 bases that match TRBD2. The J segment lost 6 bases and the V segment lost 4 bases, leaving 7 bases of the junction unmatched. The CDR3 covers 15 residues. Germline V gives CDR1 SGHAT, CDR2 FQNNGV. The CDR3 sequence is CASSWATSGANEQFF. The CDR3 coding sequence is TGTGCCAGCAGCTGGGCGACTAGCGGTGCCAATGAGCAGTTCTTC.

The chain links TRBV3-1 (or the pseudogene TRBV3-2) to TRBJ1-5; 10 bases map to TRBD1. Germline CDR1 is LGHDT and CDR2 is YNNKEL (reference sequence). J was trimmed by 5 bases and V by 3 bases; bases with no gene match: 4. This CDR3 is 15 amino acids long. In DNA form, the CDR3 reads TGTGCCAGCAGCCACGGGACAGGGGTCCATCAGCCCCAGCATTTT. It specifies CASSHGTGVHQPQHF.